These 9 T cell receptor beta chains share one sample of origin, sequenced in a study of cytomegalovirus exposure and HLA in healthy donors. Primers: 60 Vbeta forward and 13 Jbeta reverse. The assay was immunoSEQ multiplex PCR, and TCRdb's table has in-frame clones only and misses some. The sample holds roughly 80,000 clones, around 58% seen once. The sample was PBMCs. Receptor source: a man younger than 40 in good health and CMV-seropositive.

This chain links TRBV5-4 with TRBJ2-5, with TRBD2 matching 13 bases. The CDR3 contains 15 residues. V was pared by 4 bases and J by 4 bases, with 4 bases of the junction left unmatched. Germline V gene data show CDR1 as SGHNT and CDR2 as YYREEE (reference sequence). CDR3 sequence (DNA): TGTGCCAGCAGCCCAGGGACTAGCGGGACAGAGACCCAGTACTTC. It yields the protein CASSPGTSGTETQYF.

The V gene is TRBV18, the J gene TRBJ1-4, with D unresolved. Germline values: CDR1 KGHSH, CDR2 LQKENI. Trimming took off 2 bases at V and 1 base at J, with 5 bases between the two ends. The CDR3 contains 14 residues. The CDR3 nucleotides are TGTGCCAGCTCACCAGAGGGAACTAATGAAAAACTGTTTTTT. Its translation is CASSPEGTNEKLFF.

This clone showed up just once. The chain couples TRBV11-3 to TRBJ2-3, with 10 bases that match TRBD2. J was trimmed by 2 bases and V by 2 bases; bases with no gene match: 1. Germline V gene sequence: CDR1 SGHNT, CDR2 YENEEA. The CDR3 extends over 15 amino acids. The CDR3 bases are TGTGCCAGCAGCTTAACTAGCGGGGTCACAGATACGCAGTATTTT. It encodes CASSLTSGVTDTQYF.

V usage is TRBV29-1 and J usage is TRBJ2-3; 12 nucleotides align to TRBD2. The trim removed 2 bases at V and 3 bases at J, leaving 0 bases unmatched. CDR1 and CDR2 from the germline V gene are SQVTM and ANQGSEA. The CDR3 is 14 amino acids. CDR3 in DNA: TGCAGCGTTGAACTAGCGGGAGGGACAGATACGCAGTATTTT. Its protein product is CSVELAGGTDTQYF.

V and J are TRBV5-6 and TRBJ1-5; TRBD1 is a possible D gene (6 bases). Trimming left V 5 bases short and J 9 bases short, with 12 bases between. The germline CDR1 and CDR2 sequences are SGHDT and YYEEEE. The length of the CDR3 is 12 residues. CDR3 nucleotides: TGTGCCAGCAGTTCTCAGGGGTGGCCCCAGCATTTT. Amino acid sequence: CASSSQGWPQHF.

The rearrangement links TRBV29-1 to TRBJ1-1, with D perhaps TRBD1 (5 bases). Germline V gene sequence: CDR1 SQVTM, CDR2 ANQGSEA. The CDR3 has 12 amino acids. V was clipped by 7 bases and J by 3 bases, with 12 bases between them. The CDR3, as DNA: TGCAGCGATCCAGGGTGGTACACTGAAGCTTTCTTT. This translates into CSDPGWYTEAFF.

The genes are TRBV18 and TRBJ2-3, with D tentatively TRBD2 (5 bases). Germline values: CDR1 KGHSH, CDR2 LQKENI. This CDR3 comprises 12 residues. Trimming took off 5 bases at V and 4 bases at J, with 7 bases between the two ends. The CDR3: CASSKDSDTQYF. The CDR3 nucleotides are TGTGCCAGCTCAAAGGACTCAGATACGCAGTATTTT.

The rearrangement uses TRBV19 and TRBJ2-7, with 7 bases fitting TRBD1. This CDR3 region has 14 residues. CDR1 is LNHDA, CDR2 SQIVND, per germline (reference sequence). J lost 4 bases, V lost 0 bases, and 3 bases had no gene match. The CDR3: CASSIETGQYEQYF. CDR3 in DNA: TGTGCCAGTAGTATAGAGACAGGGCAATACGAGCAGTACTTC.

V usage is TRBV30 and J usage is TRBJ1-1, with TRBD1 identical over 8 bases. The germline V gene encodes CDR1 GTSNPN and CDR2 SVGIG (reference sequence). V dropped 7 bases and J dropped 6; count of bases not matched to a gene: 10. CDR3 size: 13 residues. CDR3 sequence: CAFRDRPIAEAFF. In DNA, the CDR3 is TGTGCCTTTAGGGACAGGCCCATAGCTGAAGCTTTCTTT.